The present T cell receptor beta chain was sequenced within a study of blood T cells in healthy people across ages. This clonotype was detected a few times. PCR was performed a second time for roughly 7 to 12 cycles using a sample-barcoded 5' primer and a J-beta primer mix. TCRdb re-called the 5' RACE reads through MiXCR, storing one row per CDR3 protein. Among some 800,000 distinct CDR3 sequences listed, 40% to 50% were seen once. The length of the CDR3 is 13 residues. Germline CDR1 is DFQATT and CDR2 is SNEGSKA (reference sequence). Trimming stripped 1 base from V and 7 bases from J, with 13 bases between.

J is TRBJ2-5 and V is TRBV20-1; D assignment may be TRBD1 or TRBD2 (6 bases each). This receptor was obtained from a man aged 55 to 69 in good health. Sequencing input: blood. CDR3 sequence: CSARAGGQGTQYF. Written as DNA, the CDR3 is TGCAGTGCTAGAGCCGGGGGCCAGGGGACCCAGTACTTC.